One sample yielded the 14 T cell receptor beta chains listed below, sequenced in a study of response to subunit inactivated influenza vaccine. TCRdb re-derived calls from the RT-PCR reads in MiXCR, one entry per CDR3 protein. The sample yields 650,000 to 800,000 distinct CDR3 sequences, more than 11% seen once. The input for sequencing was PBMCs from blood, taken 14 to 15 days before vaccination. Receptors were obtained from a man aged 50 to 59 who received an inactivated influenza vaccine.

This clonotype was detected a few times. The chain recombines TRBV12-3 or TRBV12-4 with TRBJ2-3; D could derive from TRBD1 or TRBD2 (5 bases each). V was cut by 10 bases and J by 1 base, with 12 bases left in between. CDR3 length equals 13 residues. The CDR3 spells CATVGGRTDTQYF. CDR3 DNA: TGTGCCACCGTTGGGGGACGCACAGATACGCAGTATTTT.

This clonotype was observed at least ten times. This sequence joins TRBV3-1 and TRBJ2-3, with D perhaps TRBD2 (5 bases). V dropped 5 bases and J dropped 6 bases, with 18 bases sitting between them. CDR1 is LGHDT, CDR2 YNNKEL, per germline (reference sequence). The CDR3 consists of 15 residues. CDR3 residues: CASSFRTRPGDTQYF. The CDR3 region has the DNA TGTGCCAGCAGCTTTCGGACCCGTCCGGGGGATACGCAGTATTTT.

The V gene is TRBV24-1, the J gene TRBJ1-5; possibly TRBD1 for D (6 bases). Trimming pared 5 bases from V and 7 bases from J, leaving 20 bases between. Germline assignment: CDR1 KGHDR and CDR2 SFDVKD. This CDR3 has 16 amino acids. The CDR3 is CATSGSGAQNNQPQHF. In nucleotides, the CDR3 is TGTGCCACCAGTGGGTCGGGGGCCCAGAACAACCAGCCCCAGCATTTT.

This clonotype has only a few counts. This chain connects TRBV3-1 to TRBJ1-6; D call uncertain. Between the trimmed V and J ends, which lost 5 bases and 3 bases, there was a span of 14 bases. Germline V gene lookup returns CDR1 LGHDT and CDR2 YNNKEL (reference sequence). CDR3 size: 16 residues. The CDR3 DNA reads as TGTGCCAGCAGCTCCGGCCGACGAAGCTATAATTCACCCCTCCACTTT. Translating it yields CASSSGRRSYNSPLHF.

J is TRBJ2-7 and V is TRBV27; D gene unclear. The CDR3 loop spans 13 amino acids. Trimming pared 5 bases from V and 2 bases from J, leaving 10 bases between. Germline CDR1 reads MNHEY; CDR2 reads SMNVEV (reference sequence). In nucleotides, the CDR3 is TGTGCCAGCAGTCCTGGGTCGGCCTACGAGCAGTACTTC. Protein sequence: CASSPGSAYEQYF.

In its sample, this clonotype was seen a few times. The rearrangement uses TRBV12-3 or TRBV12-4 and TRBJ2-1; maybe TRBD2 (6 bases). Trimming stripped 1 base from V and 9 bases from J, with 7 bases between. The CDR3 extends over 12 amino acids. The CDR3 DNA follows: TGTGCCAGCAGTTTAGAAGCGGGTGAGCAGTTCTTC. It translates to CASSLEAGEQFF.

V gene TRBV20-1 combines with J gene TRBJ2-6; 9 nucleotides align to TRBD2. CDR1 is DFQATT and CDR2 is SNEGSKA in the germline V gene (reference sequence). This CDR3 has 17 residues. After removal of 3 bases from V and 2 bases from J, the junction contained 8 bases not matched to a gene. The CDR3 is CSASVGTSKPGANVLTF. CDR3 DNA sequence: TGCAGTGCTAGCGTTGGGACTAGCAAACCTGGGGCCAACGTCCTGACTTTC.

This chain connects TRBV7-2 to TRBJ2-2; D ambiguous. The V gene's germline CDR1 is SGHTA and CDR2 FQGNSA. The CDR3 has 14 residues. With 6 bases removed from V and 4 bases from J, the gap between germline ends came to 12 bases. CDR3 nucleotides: TGTGCCAGCAGACCCCGACCGTCCACCGGGGAGCTGTTTTTT. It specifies CASRPRPSTGELFF.

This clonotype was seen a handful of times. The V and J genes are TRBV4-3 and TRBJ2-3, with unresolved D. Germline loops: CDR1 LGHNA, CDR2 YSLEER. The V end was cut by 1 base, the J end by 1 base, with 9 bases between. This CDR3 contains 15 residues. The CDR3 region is CASSQANSGTDTQYF. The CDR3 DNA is TGCGCCAGCAGCCAAGCAAATTCTGGCACAGATACGCAGTATTTT.

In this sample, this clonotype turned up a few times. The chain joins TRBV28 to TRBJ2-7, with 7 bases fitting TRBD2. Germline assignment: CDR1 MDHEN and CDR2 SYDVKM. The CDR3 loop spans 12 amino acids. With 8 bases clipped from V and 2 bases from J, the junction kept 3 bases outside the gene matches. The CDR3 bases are TGTGCCAGCGGGAGGGCAGCCTACGAGCAGTACTTC. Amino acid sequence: CASGRAAYEQYF.

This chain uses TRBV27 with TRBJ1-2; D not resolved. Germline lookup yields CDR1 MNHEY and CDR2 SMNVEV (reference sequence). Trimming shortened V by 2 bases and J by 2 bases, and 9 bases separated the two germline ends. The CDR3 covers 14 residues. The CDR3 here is CASSLHWSNYGYTF. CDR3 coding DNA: TGTGCCAGCAGTTTACACTGGTCCAACTATGGCTACACCTTC.

The CDR3 DNA reads TGTGCCAGCAGCAAGGGGGGGACATTCTCCTACAATGAGCAGTTCTTC. Its translation is CASSKGGTFSYNEQFF. V usage is TRBV21-1 and J usage is TRBJ2-1; the D call of TRBD1 is as the table states it, not checked on the DNA. TRBV21-1 is tagged as a pseudogene. The CDR3 loop spans 16 amino acids.

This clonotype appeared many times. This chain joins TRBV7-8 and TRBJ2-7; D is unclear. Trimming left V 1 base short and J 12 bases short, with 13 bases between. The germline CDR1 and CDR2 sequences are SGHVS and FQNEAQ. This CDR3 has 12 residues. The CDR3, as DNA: TGTGCCAGCAGCTTAGAAATAACTACCCGGTACTTC. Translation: CASSLEITTRYF.

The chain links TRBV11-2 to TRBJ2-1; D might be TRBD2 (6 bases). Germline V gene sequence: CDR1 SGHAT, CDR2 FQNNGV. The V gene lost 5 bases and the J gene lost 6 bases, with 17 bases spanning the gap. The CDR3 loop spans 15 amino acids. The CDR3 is CASSPRRGNRNEQFF. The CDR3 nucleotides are TGTGCCAGCAGCCCCAGGCGGGGTAATCGCAATGAGCAGTTCTTC. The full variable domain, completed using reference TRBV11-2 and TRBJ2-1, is EAGVAQSPRYKIIEKRQSVAFWCNPISGHATLYWYQQILGQGPKLLIQFQNNGVVDDSQLPKDRFSAERLKGVDSTLKIQPAKLEDSAVYLCASSPRRGNRNEQFFGPGTRLTVL.